This T cell receptor beta chain comes out of a study of T cell repertoires in cytomegalovirus infection. For the study at large: CMV infection together with matching HLA type was indicated by public TCR beta signatures.

As regards this clonotype: As yet, its antigen is unknown.

A single record per CDR3 protein comes from TCRdb applying MiXCR to the reads. The table includes 300,000 or so distinct CDR3 sequences, 20% to 30% detected once. This CDR3 region has 15 residues. The V end was cut by 4 bases, the J end by 0 bases, with 11 bases between. CDR1 and CDR2 from the germline V gene are SGHRS and YFSETQ. The chain joins TRBV5-1 to TRBJ2-1; D is ambiguous. The sequencing used cultured PBMCs, collected from culture after CMV antigen stimulation. The TCR was taken from a human donor in good health (CMV status not recorded). Some clones in this sample may be carry-over from other donors' samples. CDR3 in DNA: TGCGCCAGCAGCGGAACAACAAGCTCCTACAATGAGCAGTTCTTC. This gives the protein CASSGTTSSYNEQFF.